This T cell receptor (beta chain) comes out of a study of T cell responses to AZD1222 COVID-19 vaccine. Study-level findings and limits: Donors, mostly white British, included more females; clonal diversity was possibly underestimated. Recipients of AZD1222 seropositive at baseline numbered only six or seven. CD4 TCRs covered the whole spike, strongest at regions 160-218 and 743-854. Of spike-specific TCRs, nearly half reportedly target regions left unmutated in variants.

A word on this clone: Its antigen is undetermined.

CDR3 length: 13 amino acids. In germline, CDR1 is MNHNY, CDR2 SVGAGI (reference sequence). V lost 6 bases and J 7 bases, leaving 10 bases between the germline ends. Profiled with immunoSEQ multiplex PCR; TCRdb holds only in-frame clones, not every one. Of 130,000 or so clones in the sample, approximately 91% were seen once. The sequence was collected from an adult who received the AZD1222 COVID-19 vaccine. This material consisted of peripheral blood, taken 28 days after the second AZD1222 dose. The rearrangement links TRBV6-6 to TRBJ1-6; possible D gene TRBD1, 5 bases. This chain's CDR3 is CASSRRQNSPLHF. CDR3 DNA: TGTGCCAGCAGCCGACGACAGAATTCACCCCTCCACTTT.